Shown below are 17 T cell receptor beta chains from a single sample sequenced in a study of response to subunit inactivated influenza vaccine. TCRdb recomputed calls from the RT-PCR reads with MiXCR, one row per CDR3 protein. The table has about 650,000 distinct CDR3 sequences, 14% seen once. This material consisted of PBMCs from blood, taken 14 to 15 days before vaccination. The receptors were gathered from a man aged 50 to 59 who received an inactivated influenza vaccine.

The sample holds a few counts of this clonotype. The CDR3 DNA reads as TGCAGTGCCTACCGACTAGCGGGGGATCAAGAGACCCAGTACTTC. This translates into CSAYRLAGDQETQYF. The V call is TRBV20-1, the J call TRBJ2-5; 12 positions match TRBD2. V shed 6 bases, J shed 2 bases, and the junction held 7 bases outside the gene matches. CDR1 and CDR2 from the germline V gene are DFQATT and SNEGSKA (reference sequence). This CDR3 is built from 15 residues.

The chain joins TRBV24-1 to TRBJ1-5; 9 bases match TRBD1. The CDR3 runs 15 residues. V was pared by 4 bases and J by 2 bases, with 2 bases of the junction left unmatched. The germline V gene encodes CDR1 KGHDR and CDR2 SFDVKD. CDR3 in amino acids: CATSEGQGGNQPQHF. The DNA of the CDR3 is TGTGCCACCAGTGAGGGACAGGGAGGCAATCAGCCCCAGCATTTT.

The chain recombines TRBV4-2 with TRBJ2-7; 14 bases line up with TRBD2. CDR1 is LGHNA, CDR2 YNFKEQ, per germline. The CDR3 is made up of 15 amino acids. The V gene end was trimmed by 3 bases and the J gene end by 9 bases; junction bases not matched to a gene: 7. Here the CDR3 reads CASSHGAGTSGRQYF. The CDR3 bases are TGTGCCAGCAGCCACGGAGCCGGGACTAGCGGGAGGCAGTACTTC.

Only a few counts were recorded for this clonotype. The chain is built from TRBV20-1 and TRBJ2-4; no definite D call. Germline loops: CDR1 DFQATT, CDR2 SNEGSKA (reference sequence). The CDR3 contains 16 residues. Trimming pared 0 bases from V and 0 bases from J, leaving 12 bases between. The CDR3 sequence: CSAREPQRIAKNIQYF. The CDR3 DNA reads TGCAGTGCTAGAGAACCCCAGAGGATAGCCAAAAACATTCAGTACTTC.

V usage is TRBV4-2 and J usage is TRBJ2-1; D might be TRBD2 (6 bases). V dropped 0 bases and J dropped 1 base, with 10 bases sitting between them. Germline CDR1 reads LGHNA; CDR2 reads YNFKEQ. The CDR3 loop spans 16 amino acids. CDR3 DNA: TGTGCCAGCAGCCAAGATATTAGCGGATCCTACAATGAGCAGTTCTTC. It translates to CASSQDISGSYNEQFF.

This clonotype was seen ten or more times. The chain combines TRBV12-3 or TRBV12-4 with TRBJ1-6; D remains unclear. Trimming removed 3 bases from V and 7 bases from J, with 4 bases in between. CDR3 size: 12 residues. The CDR3 DNA follows: TGTGCCAGCAGTTTCCGGAATTCACCCCTCCACTTT. This codes for CASSFRNSPLHF.

The rearrangement links TRBV7-2 to TRBJ2-1; 9 nucleotides match TRBD2. Germline assignment: CDR1 SGHTA and CDR2 FQGNSA. This CDR3 has 15 amino acids. Trimming took 1 base from V and 10 from J; bases not matched to a gene: 8. DNA of the CDR3: TGTGCCAGCAGCTTAGGAGCGGGGGGCGTCCTGGAGCAGTTCTTC. Protein sequence: CASSLGAGGVLEQFF.

This clonotype showed up just a few times. The chain joins TRBV5-1 to TRBJ1-1; maybe TRBD1 (6 bases). Deletions cut 4 bases from V and 1 base from J, with 11 bases between. From germline, CDR1 is SGHRS and CDR2 YFSETQ. The CDR3 totals 14 residues. CDR3: CASSNGQQNTEAFF. The DNA of the CDR3 is TGCGCCAGCAGCAATGGACAGCAGAACACTGAAGCTTTCTTT.

There are a few counts of this clonotype. The chain carries TRBV6-1 and TRBJ2-2; 7 positions match TRBD1. This CDR3 has 13 amino acids. Germline CDR1 reads MNHNS; CDR2 reads SASEGT. V lost 6 bases, J lost 8 bases, and 6 bases stayed unmatched. CDR3 residues: CASRDRWTGELFF. The CDR3 DNA sequence: TGTGCCAGCAGGGACAGGTGGACGGGGGAGCTGTTTTTT.

This clonotype was recorded at least ten times. This rearrangement joins TRBV11-2 to TRBJ2-3, with 11 bases fitting TRBD1. The CDR3 is 18 amino acids. V gave up 7 bases and J gave up 5 bases; unmatched junction bases: 17. CDR1 and CDR2 (germline): SGHAT, FQNNGV. The CDR3 loop is CASNALITGQGAIDTQYF. CDR3 nucleotides: TGTGCCAGCAACGCCTTAATAACCGGACAGGGGGCTATAGATACGCAGTATTTT.

Only a few counts were recorded for this clonotype. The chain has TRBV4-3 and TRBJ2-4; a weak D match, TRBD2 (5 bases). The CDR3 covers 16 residues. V was trimmed by 6 bases and J by 2 bases, leaving 17 bases between them. CDR1 LGHNA and CDR2 YSLEER come from the germline V gene. The CDR3 loop reads CASSHRFGSSKNIQYF. CDR3 nucleotide sequence: TGCGCCAGCAGTCACCGATTTGGGAGCTCCAAAAACATTCAGTACTTC.

The sample holds a few counts of this clonotype. The chain joins TRBV7-9 to TRBJ1-2; D is uncertain. CDR3 length equals 14 residues. CDR1 SEHNR and CDR2 FQNEAQ come from the germline V gene (reference sequence). V lost 0 bases to trimming and J lost 3 bases, with 8 bases between them. Written as DNA, the CDR3 is TGTGCCAGCAGCTTAGCTGGACTCCACTATGGCTACACCTTC. This encodes CASSLAGLHYGYTF.

The chain employs TRBV15 and TRBJ2-3, with TRBD2 as a possible D gene (5 bases). V lost 7 bases, J lost 2 bases, and 16 bases lay in between. This CDR3 is 15 amino acids long. The germline V gene encodes CDR1 LNHNV and CDR2 YYDKDF (reference sequence). Written as DNA, the CDR3 is TGTGCCACCAAACCCGGACGGACTCACACAGATACGCAGTATTTT. Encoded protein: CATKPGRTHTDTQYF.

This clonotype has more than one count but fewer than ten. The genes are TRBV29-1 and TRBJ1-1; TRBD1 agrees at 10 bases. CDR3 length: 16 residues. J lost 5 bases, V lost 7 bases, and 16 bases had no gene match. Germline CDR1 and CDR2: SQVTM and ANQGSEA. This chain's CDR3 is CSGMMTGGGGGTEAFF. As DNA, the CDR3 is TGCAGCGGCATGATGACAGGGGGCGGGGGGGGGACTGAAGCTTTCTTT.

The chain is built from TRBV7-2 and TRBJ2-3; 12 bases fit TRBD2. CDR1 and CDR2 from the germline V gene are SGHTA and FQGNSA. After removal of 2 bases from V and 1 base from J, the junction contained 7 bases not matched to a gene. The CDR3 runs to 18 residues. CDR3 sequence: CASSLTLAGGRGTDTQYF. The CDR3 DNA reads as TGTGCCAGCAGCTTAACCCTAGCGGGGGGGCGGGGCACAGATACGCAGTATTTT. Full variable domain (missing parts from reference TRBV7-2 and TRBJ2-3): GAGVSQSPSNKVTEKGKDVELRCDPISGHTALYWYRQSLGQGLEFLIYFQGNSAPDKSGLPSDRFSAERTGGSVSTLTIQRTQQEDSAVYLCASSLTLAGGRGTDTQYFGPGTRLTVL.

This clonotype has at least ten counts. The V call is TRBV7-8, the J call TRBJ2-1; the D is unclear. The CDR3 extends over 14 amino acids. V gave up 6 bases and J gave up 7 bases, with 16 bases separating them. CDR1 is SGHVS, CDR2 FQNEAQ, per germline. CDR3 region: CASRGWANINEQFF. Written as DNA, the CDR3 is TGTGCCAGCAGGGGATGGGCTAACATAAATGAGCAGTTCTTC.

This clonotype was counted ten times or more. V and J are TRBV5-1 and TRBJ2-5; D not resolved. V gave up 0 bases and J gave up 1 base, with 10 bases separating them. The CDR3 sequence is 15 residues long. The germline V gene has CDR1 SGHRS and CDR2 YFSETQ. CDR3 sequence reads: CASSLANPSQETQYF. Written as DNA, the CDR3 is TGCGCCAGCAGCTTGGCGAATCCCTCCCAAGAGACCCAGTACTTC.